A single TCR beta chain is shown here with its context. These data belong to a study of blood T cell repertoires in COVID-19. Study-level background: Sites in the United States, Italy and Spain provided acute and convalescent COVID-19 samples. Sample material is recorded as cDNA or gDNA derived from T cells, B-cell-depleted T cells, or PBMCs.

Per the study methods: Reference gene primer amplification gave estimated nucleated cell counts. The data were produced by immunoSEQ multiplex PCR, yet TCRdb's version contains in-frame clones alone and is incomplete. V, J and clone size derive from that table, while D and trimming were established from the DNA sequence. Of about 160,000 clones listed, about 80% are singletons. Deletions cut 3 bases from V and 0 bases from J, with 6 bases between. Germline lookup yields CDR1 SGHDN and CDR2 FVKESK. The CDR3 has 15 residues. The sequencing input was peripheral blood. The chain employs TRBV14 and TRBJ1-6, with D hard to call. The clonotype comes from an elderly woman with acute or convalescent COVID-19. In DNA form, the CDR3 reads TGTGCCAGCAGCCACAAGAGCTCCTATAATTCACCCCTCCACTTT. Amino acid sequence: CASSHKSSYNSPLHF.